Listed below are T cell receptor beta chains from one sample, sequenced in a study of blood T cell repertoires in COVID-19. TCRdb's copy holds only in-frame clones and misses some; the assay was immunoSEQ multiplex PCR. Here the sample spans more than 110,000 clones, approximately 84% being singletons. Sequenced sample: peripheral blood. The origin of the receptors is a human donor in a cohort sampled during active COVID-19. The CDR3 runs from the conserved cysteine through the conserved F or W. D genes are given only for firm matches. Not all rows give a size; the values are once, few, many and, for expanded clones, a class.

size	D	V	J	DNA	CDR3
-	-	TRBV25-1	TRBJ1-1	TGTGCCAGCACTTCGCGGGGCCCTGAAGCTTTCTTT	CASTSRGPEAFF
once	TRBD2	TRBV7-6	TRBJ2-2	TGTGCCAGCAGCTTAACGGGGGGACACACCGGGGAGCTGTTTTTT	CASSLTGGHTGELFF
-	TRBD1	TRBV16	TRBJ2-1	TGTGCCAGCAGCCGGGACAGATCCTACAATGAGCAGTTCTTC	CASSRDRSYNEQFF
once	TRBD1	TRBV7-2	TRBJ1-4	TGTGCCAGCAGCAAAGACAGGGGTCGTAATGAAAAACTGTTTTTT	CASSKDRGRNEKLFF
-	-	TRBV11-3	TRBJ2-2	TGTGCCAGCAGACCCGGGGGATCGAACACCGGGGAGCTGTTTTTT	CASRPGGSNTGELFF
-	TRBD2	TRBV10-3	TRBJ2-1	TGTGCCATAGCGGGGGGAAGGTACAATGAGCAGTTCTTC	CAIAGGRYNEQFF
-	-	TRBV3-1/TRBV3-2	TRBJ2-7	TGTGCCACCGCAACCGGGAGCTACGAGCAGTACTTC	CATATGSYEQYF
-	-	TRBV3-1/TRBV3-2	TRBJ1-1	TGTGCCAGCAGCCAAGAACAGGAGCTTGAAGCTTTCTTT	CASSQEQELEAFF
few	-	TRBV12-3/TRBV12-4	TRBJ1-5	TGTGCCAGCACCCCACGATACTCACAGCCCCAGCATTTT	CASTPRYSQPQHF
-	TRBD1	TRBV19	TRBJ2-1	TGTGCCAGTAGTTTCGGACAGGGGTATGAGCAGTTCTTC	CASSFGQGYEQFF
-	TRBD2	TRBV19	TRBJ2-1	TGTGCCAGTACCCGATCTAGCGGGGGGACCACAGGTGAGCAGTTCTTC	CASTRSSGGTTGEQFF
-	-	TRBV20-1	TRBJ1-4	TGCAGTGCTAGTGATCTCTTTTCGGGCAGGGTTGAAAAACTGTTTTTT	CSASDLFSGRVEKLFF
-	-	TRBV27	TRBJ1-1	TGTGCCAGCAGTTCTTCAGGGGCCCTCAAGGAAGCTTTCTTT	CASSSSGALKEAFF
-	TRBD1	TRBV6-5	TRBJ1-2	TGTGCCAGCAGCAGCAGGGGGACTGGTGGCTACACCTTC	CASSSRGTGGYTF
-	-	TRBV11-2	TRBJ1-1	TGTGCCAGCAGCTTCCTCAGGGGAGAGGCTGAAGCTTTCTTT	CASSFLRGEAEAFF
-	TRBD1	TRBV7-2	TRBJ1-3	TGTGCCAGCACCCTATCAGGGGGAGACGGAAACACCATATATTTT	CASTLSGGDGNTIYF
-	-	TRBV5-1	TRBJ2-3	TGCGCCAGCAGTGGCAGGGGTCGGTTGACAGATACGCAGTATTTT	CASSGRGRLTDTQYF
-	-	TRBV30	TRBJ1-4	TGTGCCTGGAGTCTTGGCTCGTGGTCAACTAATGAAAAACTGTTTTTT	CAWSLGSWSTNEKLFF
-	TRBD1	TRBV5-5	TRBJ1-1	TGTGCCAGCAGCTTGTACGGGACAGTTATTTACACTGAAGCTTTCTTT	CASSLYGTVIYTEAFF
-	-	TRBV4-1	TRBJ1-2	TGCGCCAGCAGCCAAGAGGCCAGGGGTTCAGTCGATGGCTACACCTTC	CASSQEARGSVDGYTF
-	-	TRBV12-3/TRBV12-4	TRBJ2-7	TGTGCCAGCAGTTTAGGGCGGTACGAGCAGTACTTC	CASSLGRYEQYF
-	TRBD2	TRBV19	TRBJ2-5	TGTGCCAGTAGTATAGTCCCAACCTCTAGCGGGAGACAAGAGACCCAGTACTTC	CASSIVPTSSGRQETQYF
once	-	TRBV7-9	TRBJ1-1	TGTGCCAGCATCCTAGGGGTGGGGGCGATGAACACTGAAGCTTTCTTT	CASILGVGAMNTEAFF
-	-	TRBV11-3	TRBJ2-3	TGTGCCAGCAGCTTAGAGGGGAGAGGGACAGATACGCAGTATTTT	CASSLEGRGTDTQYF
-	TRBD2	TRBV28	TRBJ2-1	TGTGCCAGCAGTTTAGGAGCGGGGCTCGACAATGAGCAGTTCTTC	CASSLGAGLDNEQFF
-	TRBD2	TRBV6-5	TRBJ2-3	TGTGCCAGCAGTTACGGGGCGGGGGGGCCAACAGATACGCAGTATTTT	CASSYGAGGPTDTQYF
-	-	TRBV27	TRBJ1-4	TGTGCCAGCAGTTTCTCGGGGTATGAAAAACTGTTTTTT	CASSFSGYEKLFF
-	-	TRBV6-5	TRBJ1-2	TGTGCCAGCAGTTATGGGCAGGACTTAGGCTACACCTTC	CASSYGQDLGYTF
-	TRBD1	TRBV9	TRBJ1-1	TGTGCCAGCAGCGTAGGACAGGGTTCAACTGAAGCTTTCTTT	CASSVGQGSTEAFF
-	TRBD1	TRBV7-6	TRBJ1-1	TGTGCCAGCAGCCCCAGACAGGGGGCGAACACTGAAGCTTTCTTT	CASSPRQGANTEAFF
-	TRBD2	TRBV5-1	TRBJ2-3	TGCGCCAGCGTATCTAGCGGGGGGGCCCCAGATACGCAGTATTTT	CASVSSGGAPDTQYF